This T cell receptor (beta chain) derives from a study of blood T cell repertoires in COVID-19. On the study more broadly: Acute and convalescent COVID-19 samples came from the United States, Italy and Spain. Sources were T cells, B-cell-depleted T cells, or PBMCs; the material itself was cDNA or gDNA.

The J segment lost 4 bases and the V segment lost 5 bases, leaving 7 bases of the junction unmatched. CDR1 is SGHAT, CDR2 FQDESV, per germline (reference sequence). The CDR3 loop spans 15 amino acids. The data were produced by immunoSEQ multiplex PCR, yet TCRdb's version contains in-frame clones alone and is incomplete. The sample lists 240,000 or so clones; 86% were seen once. Residents of about two dozen US areas, aged about 18 to 95 years, made up the participants. Cohorts were assigned according to the clinical history that participants reported. The J gene is TRBJ1-2, the V gene TRBV11-1; 10 bases are a match to TRBD1. The specimen sequenced was PBMCs or T cells enriched from blood (not recorded which). The TCR sequence derives from a woman aged 45-60 years who had recovered from COVID-19. DNA of the CDR3: TGTGCCAGCAGCCCTAGACAGGGGGCAGTCTATGGCTACACCTTC. This codes for CASSPRQGAVYGYTF.